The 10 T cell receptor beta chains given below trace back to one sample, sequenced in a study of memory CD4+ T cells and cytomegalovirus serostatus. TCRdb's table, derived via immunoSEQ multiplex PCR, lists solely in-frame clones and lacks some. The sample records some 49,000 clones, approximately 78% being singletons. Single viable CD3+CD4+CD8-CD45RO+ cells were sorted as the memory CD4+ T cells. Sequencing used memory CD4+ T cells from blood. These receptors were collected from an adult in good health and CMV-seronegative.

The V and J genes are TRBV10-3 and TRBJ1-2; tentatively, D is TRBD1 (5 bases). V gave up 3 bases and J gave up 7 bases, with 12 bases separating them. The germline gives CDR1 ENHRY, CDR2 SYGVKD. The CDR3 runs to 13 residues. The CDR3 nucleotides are TGTGCCATCAGTGATGAAGGTGGGGGTGGCTACACCTTC. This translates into CAISDEGGGGYTF.

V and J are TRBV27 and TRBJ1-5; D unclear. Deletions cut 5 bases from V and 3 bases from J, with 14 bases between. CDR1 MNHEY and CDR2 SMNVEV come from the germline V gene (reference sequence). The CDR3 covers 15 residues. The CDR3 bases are TGTGCCAGCAGTGACCTAACGGTTTCCAATCAGCCCCAGCATTTT. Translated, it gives CASSDLTVSNQPQHF.

CDR3 DNA sequence: TGTGCCACCCAATATCAGAGTCAGCCCCAGCATTTT. Its translation is CATQYQSQPQHF. The chain combines TRBV19 with TRBJ1-5; D not resolved. CDR1 LNHDA and CDR2 SQIVND come from the germline V gene (reference sequence). The CDR3 covers 12 residues. Trimming cost V 10 bases and J 6 bases, with 13 bases left between them.

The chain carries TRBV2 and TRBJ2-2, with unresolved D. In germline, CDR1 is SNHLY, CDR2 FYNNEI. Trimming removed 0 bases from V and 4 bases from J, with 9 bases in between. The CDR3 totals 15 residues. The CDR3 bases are TGTGCCAGCAGTGAAGCGCGGTCTGGCACCGGGGAGCTGTTTTTT. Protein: CASSEARSGTGELFF.

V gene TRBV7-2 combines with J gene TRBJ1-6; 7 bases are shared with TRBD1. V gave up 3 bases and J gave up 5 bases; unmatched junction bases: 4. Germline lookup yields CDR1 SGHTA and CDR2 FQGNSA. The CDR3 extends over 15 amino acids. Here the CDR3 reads CASSLWDSNNSPLHF. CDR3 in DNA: TGTGCCAGCAGCTTGTGGGACAGCAATAATTCACCCCTCCACTTT.

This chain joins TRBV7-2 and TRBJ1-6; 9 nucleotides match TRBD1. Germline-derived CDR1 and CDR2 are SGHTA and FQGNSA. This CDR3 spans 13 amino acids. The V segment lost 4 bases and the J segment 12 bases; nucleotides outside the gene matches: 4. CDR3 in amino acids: CASSSRQGEPLHF. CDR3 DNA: TGTGCCAGCAGCTCCAGACAGGGGGAACCCCTCCACTTT.

This CDR3 reads CASSLGMTGGYTF. The CDR3 nucleotides read TGTGCCAGCAGCCTAGGGATGACGGGCGGCTACACCTTC. The chain is built from TRBV27 and TRBJ1-2, with D uncertain. V dropped 6 bases and J dropped 8 bases, with 16 bases sitting between them. The CDR3 has 13 amino acids. Germline loops: CDR1 MNHEY, CDR2 SMNVEV (reference sequence).

The CDR3 DNA reads as TGTGCCAGTAGTGCCCGGGGGGGCCTAAGCACAGATACGCAGTATTTT. Protein product: CASSARGGLSTDTQYF. V gene TRBV19 combines with J gene TRBJ2-3; 8 bases agree with TRBD2. This CDR3 comprises 16 residues. The V segment lost 5 bases and the J segment 0 bases; nucleotides outside the gene matches: 7. CDR1 is LNHDA, CDR2 SQIVND, per germline (reference sequence).

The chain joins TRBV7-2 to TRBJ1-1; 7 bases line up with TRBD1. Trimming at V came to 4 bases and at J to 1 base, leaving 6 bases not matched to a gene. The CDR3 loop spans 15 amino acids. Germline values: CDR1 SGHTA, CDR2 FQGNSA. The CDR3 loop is CASSWGQITNTEAFF. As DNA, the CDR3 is TGTGCCAGCAGCTGGGGACAGATTACGAACACTGAAGCTTTCTTT.

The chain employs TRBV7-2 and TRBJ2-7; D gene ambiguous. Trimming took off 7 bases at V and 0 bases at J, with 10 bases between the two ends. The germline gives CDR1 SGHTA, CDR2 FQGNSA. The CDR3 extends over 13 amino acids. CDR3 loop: CASKGRTSYEQYF. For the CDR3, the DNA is TGTGCCAGCAAAGGCAGGACCTCCTACGAGCAGTACTTC.